Listed here are 26 T cell receptor beta chains from one sample, sequenced in a study of T cells in Graves' hyperthyroidism and ophthalmopathy. TCR beta CDR3 regions were amplified from RNA transcripts. The study used the HTBI primer set for a first-round RT-PCR of the TCR CDR3. TCRdb re-derived calls from the multiplex PCR reads in MiXCR, one entry per CDR3 protein. The sample contains around 570,000 distinct CDR3 sequences, around 20% of which appear only once. The material sequenced was blood. The receptors were sampled from a man aged 40-49 years with Graves' ophthalmopathy.

This clonotype was observed at least ten times. V and J are TRBV20-1 and TRBJ2-1; D is uncertain. This CDR3 comprises 12 residues. Trimming removed 1 base from V and 2 bases from J, with 3 bases in between. Germline CDR1 DFQATT, CDR2 SNEGSKA (reference sequence). The CDR3 sequence is CSARGTYNEQFF. Written as DNA, the CDR3 is TGCAGTGCTAGAGGAACCTACAATGAGCAGTTCTTC.

This clonotype was observed a handful of times. This chain connects TRBV29-1 to TRBJ2-5; D assignment may be TRBD1 or TRBD2 (5 bases each). Trimming stripped 7 bases from V and 6 bases from J, with 15 bases between. This CDR3 has 12 amino acids. Germline V gene sequence: CDR1 SQVTM, CDR2 ANQGSEA. CDR3 region: CSALQAGKTQYF. The CDR3 nucleotides read TGCAGCGCACTACAGGCCGGGAAGACCCAGTACTTC.

This clonotype came up a few times. The genes are TRBV7-8 and TRBJ1-4; 7 nucleotides match TRBD1. Unmatched junction bases numbered 3, after V lost 1 base and J lost 4 bases. From germline, CDR1 is SGHVS and CDR2 FQNEAQ. This CDR3 has 15 residues. CDR3 sequence reads: CASSLGGTVNEKLFF. Written as DNA, the CDR3 is TGTGCCAGCAGCTTAGGGGGGACAGTTAATGAAAAACTGTTTTTT.

This rearrangement joins TRBV29-1 to TRBJ1-1; D perhaps matches TRBD1 (6 bases). Germline CDR1 is SQVTM and CDR2 is ANQGSEA. This CDR3 region has 13 residues. V shed 4 bases and J shed 5 bases, with 14 bases lying between them. CDR3 sequence: CSVVGRGGTEAFF. For the CDR3, the DNA is TGCAGCGTTGTCGGCAGGGGTGGTACTGAAGCTTTCTTT. Variable domain in full (rest from reference TRBV29-1 and TRBJ1-1): SAVISQKPSRDICQRGTSLTIQCQVDSQVTMMFWYRQQPGQSLTLIATANQGSEATYESGFVIDKFPISRPNLTFSTLTVSNMSPEDSSIYLCSVVGRGGTEAFFGQGTRLTVV.

This clonotype appeared many times. The chain links TRBV30 to TRBJ1-1; the match to TRBD1 covers 8 bases. CDR1 GTSNPN and CDR2 SVGIG come from the germline V gene (reference sequence). V shed 4 bases, J shed 11 bases, and the junction held 15 bases outside the gene matches. The CDR3 consists of 14 residues. CDR3 amino acids: CAWIQGWQGAGAFF. CDR3 nucleotide sequence: TGTGCCTGGATCCAGGGTTGGCAGGGGGCCGGGGCTTTCTTT.

V usage is TRBV19 and J usage is TRBJ1-1; 8 nucleotides line up with TRBD1. CDR1 and CDR2 from the germline V gene are LNHDA and SQIVND (reference sequence). V trimming: 3 bases; J trimming: 6 bases; junction bases outside the gene matches: 6. This CDR3 region has 14 residues. CDR3 loop: CASSMRQGTSEAFF. CDR3 sequence (DNA): TGTGCCAGTAGTATGAGACAGGGGACGTCTGAAGCTTTCTTT.

This chain uses TRBV2 with TRBJ1-1; 9 bases align to TRBD1. The CDR3 is 15 amino acids. CDR1 SNHLY and CDR2 FYNNEI come from the germline V gene. Losses at the gene ends were 5 bases for V and 4 bases for J; bases not matched to a gene: 8. The chain's CDR3 is CASSWPGTGSTEAFF. CDR3 nucleotides: TGTGCCAGCAGTTGGCCCGGGACAGGGAGCACTGAAGCTTTCTTT. Variable domain in full (rest from reference TRBV2 and TRBJ1-1): EPEVTQTPSHQVTQMGQEVILRCVPISNHLYFYWYRQILGQKVEFLVSFYNNEISEKSEIFDDQFSVERPDGSNFTLKIRSTKLEDSAMYFCASSWPGTGSTEAFFGQGTRLTVV.

This sequence joins TRBV3-1 and TRBJ1-3; 9 bases map to TRBD1. This CDR3 is built from 15 residues. Losses at the gene ends were 3 bases for V and 3 bases for J; bases not matched to a gene: 3. Germline V gene sequence: CDR1 LGHDT, CDR2 YNNKEL (reference sequence). CDR3 residues: CASSQDRGDGNTIYF. CDR3 DNA: TGTGCCAGCAGCCAGGACAGGGGAGATGGAAACACCATATATTTT.

This chain connects TRBV4-1 to TRBJ2-3; weak D call: TRBD2 (7 bases). Trimming shortened V by 1 base and J by 4 bases, and 12 bases separated the two germline ends. Germline CDR1 MGHRA, CDR2 YSYEKL. The CDR3 runs to 15 residues. The CDR3 loop is CASSQGRGAPDTQYF. The CDR3 DNA sequence: TGCGCCAGCAGCCAAGGACGGGGGGCCCCAGATACGCAGTATTTT.

This CDR3 is CASTQTLYGNTIYF. The CDR3 DNA is TGTGCCAGCACCCAGACTCTATACGGAAACACCATATATTTT. The chain carries TRBV12-3 or TRBV12-4 and TRBJ1-3; D remains ambiguous. V shed 7 bases and J shed 4 bases, with 14 bases lying between them. CDR3 length: 14 residues.

The rearrangement uses TRBV4-3 and TRBJ2-2; 7 positions match TRBD1. The CDR3 loop spans 18 amino acids. V gave up 1 base and J gave up 2 bases; unmatched junction bases: 10. CDR1 is LGHNA and CDR2 is YSLEER in the germline V gene. CDR3 region: CASSQVIQTGRNTGELFF. DNA for the CDR3: TGCGCCAGCAGCCAAGTGATCCAGACAGGGCGTAACACCGGGGAGCTGTTTTTT.

This clonotype occurred many times. The chain recombines TRBV5-1 with TRBJ2-7; D is unresolved. There are 11 residues in the CDR3. Trimming stripped 0 bases from V and 6 bases from J, with 4 bases between. Germline V gene lookup returns CDR1 SGHRS and CDR2 YFSETQ. The CDR3 loop is CASSLDLEQYF. The CDR3 DNA reads as TGCGCCAGCAGCTTGGATCTCGAGCAGTACTTC.

This clonotype came up a few times. CDR3 DNA sequence: TGTGCCATCAGTGCGGGGGGAAGTAGTGAGCAGTTCTTC. Its protein product is CAISAGGSSEQFF. This chain links TRBV10-3 with TRBJ2-1, with 7 bases lining up with TRBD2. CDR3 length equals 13 residues. Trimming cost V 4 bases and J 9 bases; bases outside gene matches: 6. Germline V gene data show CDR1 as ENHRY and CDR2 as SYGVKD.

This clonotype was found many times. The chain employs TRBV28 and TRBJ2-3; TRBD1 might be the D (6 bases). V was pared by 5 bases and J by 6 bases, with 18 bases between. The CDR3 totals 15 residues. Germline V lookup: CDR1 MDHEN, CDR2 SYDVKM. Here the CDR3 DNA reads TGTGCCAGCAGTCCTTCGAACAGGGTGGGGGATACGCAGTATTTT. This encodes CASSPSNRVGDTQYF.

As regards this clonotype: Being one base from a much bigger clone, this may be a read error. V usage is TRBV3-1 and J usage is TRBJ2-2, with 9 bases aligning to TRBD1. This CDR3 has 17 residues. CDR1 and CDR2 (germline): LGHDT, YNNKEL (reference sequence). The DNA of the CDR3 is TGTGCCAGCACCACCAAGGGGACAGGGTCGAACACCGAGGAGCTGTTTTTT. Its protein is CASTTKGTGSNTEELFF.

This clonotype was seen at least ten times. The chain employs TRBV28 and TRBJ2-3, with TRBD1 matching 7 bases. The germline gives CDR1 MDHEN, CDR2 SYDVKM. V shed 5 bases, J shed 0 bases, and the junction held 5 bases outside the gene matches. The CDR3 length is 15 residues. CDR3 protein: CASSLPTGSTDTQYF. CDR3 bases: TGTGCCAGCAGTCTTCCGACAGGGAGCACAGATACGCAGTATTTT.

This clonotype was counted ten times or more. The chain couples TRBV7-9 to TRBJ2-1; 8 nucleotides agree with TRBD1. CDR3 length: 18 residues. V gave up 4 bases and J gave up 3 bases; unmatched junction bases: 14. Germline lookup yields CDR1 SEHNR and CDR2 FQNEAQ (reference sequence). The CDR3 DNA follows: TGTGCCAGCAGCTATAGTGGGGTCCAGGGGGCCCTCTACAATGAGCAGTTCTTC. Protein sequence: CASSYSGVQGALYNEQFF. Variable domain in full (rest from reference TRBV7-9 and TRBJ2-1): DTGVSQNPRHKITKRGQNVTFRCDPISEHNRLYWYRQTLGQGPEFLTYFQNEAQLEKSRLLSDRFSAERPKGSFSTLEIQRTEQGDSAMYLCASSYSGVQGALYNEQFFGPGTRLTVL.

There are many counts of this clonotype. The chain recombines TRBV12-3 or TRBV12-4 with TRBJ2-2, with TRBD1 identical over 9 bases. The CDR3 is 15 residues long. With 8 bases clipped from V and 6 bases from J, the junction kept 10 bases outside the gene matches. CDR3: CASGTHRGRAGELFF. The CDR3 DNA is TGTGCCAGCGGGACCCACAGGGGGCGCGCCGGGGAGCTGTTTTTT.

V and J are TRBV18 and TRBJ2-1; 10 bases map to TRBD2. The germline V gene has CDR1 KGHSH and CDR2 LQKENI. CDR3 size: 15 residues. The V gene end was trimmed by 2 bases and the J gene end by 6 bases; junction bases not matched to a gene: 4. The CDR3 loop reads CASSPTSGAANEQFF. The CDR3 coding sequence is TGTGCCAGCTCACCAACTAGCGGGGCCGCCAATGAGCAGTTCTTC.

V is TRBV11-2 and J is TRBJ1-1; 7 bases map to TRBD1. With V trimmed by 4 bases and J by 8 bases, 7 bases remained unmatched. CDR1 is SGHAT, CDR2 FQNNGV, per germline. This CDR3 is built from 13 residues. CDR3 nucleotides: TGTGCCAGCAGCTCGACAGGGTCGTTAGAAGCTTTCTTT. This translates into CASSSTGSLEAFF.

This clonotype was detected many times. The chain combines TRBV6-1 with TRBJ1-1; possibly TRBD1 for D (5 bases). From germline, CDR1 is MNHNS and CDR2 SASEGT. V gave up 5 bases and J gave up 7 bases, with 17 bases separating them. CDR3 size: 14 residues. CDR3 amino acids: CASSYTREAGEAFF. CDR3 bases: TGTGCCAGCAGTTATACCAGGGAGGCGGGTGAAGCTTTCTTT.

This clonotype showed up just a few times. The germline gene is not matched at one end of the junction; a read error may be the cause. The chain carries TRBV27 and TRBJ2-1; 7 positions match TRBD2. Germline CDR1 and CDR2: MNHEY and SMNVEV (reference sequence). CDR3 length equals 16 residues. DNA of the CDR3: TGTGCCACCAGTACGCGTAGCGGGCCTATCTACAATGAGCAGTTCTTC. Encoded protein: CATSTRSGPIYNEQFF.

This clonotype has more than one count but fewer than ten. This chain uses TRBV9 with TRBJ1-1, with TRBD1 as a possible D gene (6 bases). Germline V gene data show CDR1 as SGDLS and CDR2 as YYNGEE. V was shortened by 3 bases and J by 5 bases, with 11 bases between the two germline ends. The CDR3 length is 13 residues. The CDR3 sequence is CASSAQGRTEAFF. The CDR3 DNA is TGTGCCAGCAGCGCGCAGGGGCGGACTGAAGCTTTCTTT.

This clonotype was seen many times. The gene calls are TRBV12-3 or TRBV12-4 and TRBJ2-1; 8 positions agree with TRBD2. The CDR3 is 16 amino acids. V lost 5 bases to trimming and J lost 7 bases; unmatched junction nucleotides: 13. The CDR3 DNA reads as TGTGCCAGCAGTCCTACCCGGGGGGGAAGGGTGAATGAGCAGTTCTTC. It specifies CASSPTRGGRVNEQFF.

The table lists this clonotype with many counts. The rearrangement uses TRBV30 and TRBJ2-7; 7 nucleotides align to TRBD1. This CDR3 has 14 residues. CDR1 is GTSNPN, CDR2 SVGIG, per germline (reference sequence). V lost 2 bases and J lost 5; bases outside the gene matches: 9. Here the CDR3 DNA reads TGTGCCTGGAGTAGGAACAGGGGTATCGACGAGCAGTACTTC. The encoded protein is CAWSRNRGIDEQYF.

The chain recombines TRBV10-3 with TRBJ2-7; TRBD2 aligns across 10 bases. The V segment lost 4 bases and the J segment 3 bases; nucleotides outside the gene matches: 3. The CDR3 consists of 14 residues. The V gene's germline CDR1 is ENHRY and CDR2 SYGVKD. This CDR3 is CAISASGRDYEQYF. CDR3 DNA: TGTGCCATCAGTGCGAGCGGGAGGGACTACGAGCAGTACTTC.